A selection of T cell receptor beta chains follows, all from one sample in a study. TCRdb called the multiplex PCR reads again in MiXCR, with one record for every CDR3 protein. The sample consists of 1,100 to 1,500 distinct CDR3 sequences, roughly 16% of them appearing once. The sequenced material came from naive CD4+ T cells sorted from blood. These receptors were collected from a female donor with breast cancer. Each CDR3 is given with its conserved first and last residue. A D gene is named only where the DNA matches it firmly. The size entry is marked missing in some rows and otherwise reads once, few, many or a size class.

TRBJ1-2	TRBD1	TRBV12-3/TRBV12-4	NA	12	CASSRTGDGYTF	TGTGCCAGCAGTCGGACAGGGGATGGCTACACCTTC
TRBJ1-2	TRBD1	TRBV12-3/TRBV12-4	NA	14	CASSRDRGKLGYTF	TGTGCCAGCAGCCGGGACAGGGGTAAACTCGGCTACACCTTC
TRBJ1-2	TRBD1	TRBV12-3/TRBV12-4	medium-sized	14	CASRPGQGRYGYTF	TGTGCCAGCAGGCCGGGACAGGGACGCTATGGCTACACCTTC
TRBJ1-2	TRBD1	TRBV12-3/TRBV12-4	many	14	CASNGQGLLYGYTF	TGTGCCAGCAACGGACAGGGCCTCCTCTATGGCTACACCTTC
TRBJ1-2	NA	TRBV12-3/TRBV12-4	many	14	CASSSGPVAYGYTF	TGTGCCAGCAGTTCCGGGCCCGTGGCCTATGGCTACACCTTC
TRBJ1-2	NA	TRBV12-3/TRBV12-4	many	15	CASSLKQPGRFIYTF	TGTGCCAGCAGTTTGAAACAGCCCGGACGTTTTATCTACACCTTC
TRBJ1-2	NA	TRBV12-3/TRBV12-4	medium-sized	14	CASTQTPDLYGYTF	TGTGCCAGCACCCAAACCCCGGACCTCTATGGCTACACCTTC
TRBJ1-2	NA	TRBV12-3/TRBV12-4	medium-sized	13	CASSYVGTYGYTF	TGTGCCAGCAGTTACGTGGGGACTTATGGCTACACCTTC
TRBJ1-2	NA	TRBV12-3/TRBV12-4	medium-sized	13	CASSLDTNYGYTF	TGTGCCAGCAGTTTAGATACCAACTATGGCTACACCTTC
TRBJ1-2	NA	TRBV12-3/TRBV12-4	many	13	CASSFSNFYGYTF	TGTGCCAGCAGTTTCAGTAACTTCTATGGCTACACCTTC
TRBJ1-2	NA	TRBV12-3/TRBV12-4	medium-sized	14	CASSSRIQKYGYTF	TGTGCCAGCAGTTCCAGGATTCAAAAGTATGGCTACACCTTC
TRBJ1-2	TRBD1	TRBV12-3/TRBV12-4	many	13	CASKLGTGGGYTF	TGTGCCAGCAAACTCGGGACAGGAGGAGGCTACACCTTC
TRBJ1-2	TRBD1	TRBV12-3/TRBV12-4	NA	13	CASSWDRFYGYTF	TGTGCCAGCAGTTGGGACAGGTTTTATGGCTACACCTTC
TRBJ1-2	NA	TRBV12-5	medium-sized	11	CASGWGDGYTF	TGTGCTAGTGGTTGGGGAGATGGCTACACCTTC
TRBJ1-2	NA	TRBV12-5	medium-sized	13	CASGLVPIGGYTF	TGTGCTAGTGGTTTGGTACCGATCGGCGGCTACACCTTC
TRBJ1-2	TRBD1	TRBV12-3/TRBV12-4	many	14	CASRYDRGLWGYTF	TGTGCCAGCAGATACGACAGGGGACTATGGGGCTACACCTTC
TRBJ1-2	NA	TRBV12-3/TRBV12-4	NA	16	CASSLRCRTNRYGYTF	TGTGCCAGCAGTTTAAGATGCAGGACCAACCGCTATGGCTACACCTTC
TRBJ1-2	NA	TRBV12-3/TRBV12-4	medium-sized	13	CASSLDRLRGYTF	TGTGCCAGCAGTTTAGACAGGTTGCGAGGCTACACCTTC
TRBJ1-2	NA	TRBV12-3/TRBV12-4	medium-sized	15	CASSPPWDASYGYTF	TGTGCCAGCAGTCCGCCTTGGGATGCAAGTTATGGCTACACCTTC
TRBJ1-2	NA	TRBV12-3/TRBV12-4	NA	13	CASVRVETYGYTF	TGTGCCAGCGTACGAGTGGAGACATATGGCTACACCTTC
TRBJ1-2	TRBD1	TRBV12-3/TRBV12-4	hyperexpanded	13	CASRVTGVDGYTF	TGTGCCAGCAGGGTGACAGGGGTTGATGGCTACACCTTC
TRBJ1-2	TRBD1	TRBV12-3/TRBV12-4	many	13	CASSTTGAWGYTF	TGTGCCAGCAGTACAACAGGGGCCTGGGGCTACACCTTC